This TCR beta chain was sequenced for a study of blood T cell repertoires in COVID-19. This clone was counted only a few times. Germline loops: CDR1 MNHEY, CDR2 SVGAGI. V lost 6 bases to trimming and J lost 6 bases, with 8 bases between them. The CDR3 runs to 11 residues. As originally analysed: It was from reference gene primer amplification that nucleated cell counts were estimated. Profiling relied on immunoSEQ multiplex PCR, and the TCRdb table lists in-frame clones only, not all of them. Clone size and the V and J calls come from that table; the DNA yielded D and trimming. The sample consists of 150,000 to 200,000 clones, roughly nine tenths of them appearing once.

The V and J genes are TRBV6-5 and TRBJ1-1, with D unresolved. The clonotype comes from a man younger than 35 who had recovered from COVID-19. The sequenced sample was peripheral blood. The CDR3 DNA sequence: TGTGCCAGCAGGGAGCTGTCTGAAGCTTTCTTT. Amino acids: CASRELSEAFF.